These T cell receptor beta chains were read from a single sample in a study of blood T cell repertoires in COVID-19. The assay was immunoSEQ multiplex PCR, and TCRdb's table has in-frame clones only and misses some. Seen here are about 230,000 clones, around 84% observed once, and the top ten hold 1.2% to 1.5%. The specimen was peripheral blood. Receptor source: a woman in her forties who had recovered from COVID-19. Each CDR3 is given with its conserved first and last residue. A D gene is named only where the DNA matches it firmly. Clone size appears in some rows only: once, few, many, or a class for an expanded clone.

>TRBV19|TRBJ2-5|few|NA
TGTGCCAGTGGGCTTCCAATGGGGACCCAGTACTTC
CASGLPMGTQYF
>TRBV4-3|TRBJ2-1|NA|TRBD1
TGCGCCAGCAGCCAAGATAAGGGGGCCACAAGGAATGAGCAGTTCTTC
CASSQDKGATRNEQFF
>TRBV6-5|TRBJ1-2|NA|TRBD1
TGTGCCAGCAGTAGGACAGGGGAAGGCTACACCTTC
CASSRTGEGYTF
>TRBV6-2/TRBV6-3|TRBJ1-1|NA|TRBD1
TGTGCCAGCAGTTACCCGAGGGTCTCCGGGACAGGGTATCCAAACACTGAAGCTTTCTTT
CASSYPRVSGTGYPNTEAFF
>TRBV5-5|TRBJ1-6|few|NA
TGTGCCAGCAGCTTGGTGGACAAAATGAGACAATCACCCCTCCACTTT
CASSLVDKMRQSPLHF
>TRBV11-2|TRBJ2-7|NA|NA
TGTGCCAGCAGCCCCTTCTCCTACGAGCAGTACTTC
CASSPFSYEQYF
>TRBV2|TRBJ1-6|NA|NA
TGTGCCAGCAGTGAAGAATCCGATTCACCCCTCCACTTT
CASSEESDSPLHF
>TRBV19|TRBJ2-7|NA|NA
TGTGCCAGTAGTACCGGGGGATACGAGCAGTACTTC
CASSTGGYEQYF
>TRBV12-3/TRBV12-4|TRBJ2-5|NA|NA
TGTGCCAGCAGTATACGGGTCCAAGAGACCCAGTACTTC
CASSIRVQETQYF
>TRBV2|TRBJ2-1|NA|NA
TGTGCCAGCAGTGAGTGGGGGGTGACGGAGCAGTTCTTC
CASSEWGVTEQFF
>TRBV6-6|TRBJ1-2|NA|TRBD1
TGTGCCAGCAGGGGGCCGGGACAGGGGCATAACTATGGCTACACCTTC
CASRGPGQGHNYGYTF
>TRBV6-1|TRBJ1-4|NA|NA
TGTGCCAGCAGTGAAGTAGTGAGAGAAAAACTGTTTTTT
CASSEVVREKLFF
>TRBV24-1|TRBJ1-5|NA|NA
TGTGCCACCAGTGATTTCAGATTTAGCAATCAGCCCCAGCATTTT
CATSDFRFSNQPQHF
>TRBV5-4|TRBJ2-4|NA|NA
TGTGCCAGCAGCTTGGACCAGGGCAGACTAAACATTCAGTACTTC
CASSLDQGRLNIQYF
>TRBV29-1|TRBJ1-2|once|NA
TGCAGCTTCCTCCGGGAAAGCTATGGCTACACCTTC
CSFLRESYGYTF
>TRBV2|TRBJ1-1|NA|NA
TGTGCCAGCAGTGAAGGGAGGGGTGACACTGAAGCTTTCTTT
CASSEGRGDTEAFF
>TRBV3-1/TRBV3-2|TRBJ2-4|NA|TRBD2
TGTGCCAGCAGCCGGGGACTACAACTAGCCAAAAACATTCAGTACTTC
CASSRGLQLAKNIQYF
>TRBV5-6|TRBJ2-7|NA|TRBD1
TGTGCCAGCGCGACAGGGGATTCCTACGAGCAGTACTTC
CASATGDSYEQYF
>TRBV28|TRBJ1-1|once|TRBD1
TGTGCCAGCAGTATCGGACAGGGGGCCTTACGGGCTTTCTTT
CASSIGQGALRAFF
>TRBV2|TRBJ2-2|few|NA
TGTGCCAGCAGCACAGACATAAACACCGGGGAGCTGTTTTTT
CASSTDINTGELFF
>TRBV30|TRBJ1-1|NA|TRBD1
TGTGCCGGAGACAGGGAGATGAACACTGAAGCTTTCTTT
CAGDREMNTEAFF
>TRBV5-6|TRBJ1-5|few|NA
TGTGCCAGCAGCTTTGGAGGTCAGCCCCAGCATTTT
CASSFGGQPQHF
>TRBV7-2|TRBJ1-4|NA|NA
TGTGCCAGCAGCTTCCAGGGCGCAACTAATGAAAAACTGTTTTTT
CASSFQGATNEKLFF
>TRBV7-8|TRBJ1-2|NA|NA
TGTGCCAGCAGCTTACTGGCCCAGCCGGAGGGCTATGGCTACACCTTC
CASSLLAQPEGYGYTF
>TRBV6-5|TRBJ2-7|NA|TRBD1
TGTGCCAGCAGTTACCGGACAGGGGAGGACGAGCAGTACTTC
CASSYRTGEDEQYF
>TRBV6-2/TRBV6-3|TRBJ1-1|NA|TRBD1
TGTGCCAGCATCCCTCCCCCCGGACAGGCGAACACTGAAGCTTTCTTT
CASIPPPGQANTEAFF
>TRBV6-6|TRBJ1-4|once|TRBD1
TGTGCCAGCAGTCCGCGCCCCCCACGACAGGGTGGTGAAAAACTGTTTTTT
CASSPRPPRQGGEKLFF
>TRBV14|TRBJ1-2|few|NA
TGTGCCAGCAGCCAAGATGGGTCTCGTTATGGGGCAACTAACTATGGCTACACCTTC
CASSQDGSRYGATNYGYTF
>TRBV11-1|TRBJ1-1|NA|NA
TGTGCCAGCAGCTTAGTTCTGGGGGGCACTGAAGCTTTCTTT
CASSLVLGGTEAFF
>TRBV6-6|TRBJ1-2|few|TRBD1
TGTGCCAGCGCACAGGGGAACAGCTATGGCTACACCTTC
CASAQGNSYGYTF
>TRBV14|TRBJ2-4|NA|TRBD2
TGTGCCAGCAGCCTCGTGGGGGGGTGGGACATTCAGTACTTC
CASSLVGGWDIQYF
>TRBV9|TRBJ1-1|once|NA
TGTGCCAGCGGTCGACAGTTGAACACTGAAGCTTTCTTT
CASGRQLNTEAFF
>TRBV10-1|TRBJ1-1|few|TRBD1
TGCGCCAGCAGTGTATTAAGGGGGCGGAACACTGAAGCTTTCTTT
CASSVLRGRNTEAFF